A single T cell receptor beta chain is shown here with its context. This clonotype was recorded a few times. Its antigen has not been determined. No qualities accompany the bases; no much larger clone lies one base away. The sample is drawn from a study of regulatory T cells in long-lasting Graves disease (dated by TCRdb to the early 2020s). In the study overall: Patients with newly diagnosed Graves' disease had been on antithyroid drugs for under 3 months. A total of 33 samples were covered by TCR sequencing, comprising some 13 persistent and some 20 newly diagnosed Graves' disease patients. Persistent Graves' disease patients were compared with newly diagnosed Graves' disease patients by peripheral blood TCR sequencing and RNA sequencing. The study was conducted in China and was registered as a clinical trial.

Library method: multiplex PCR. Sequencing used an Illumina HiSeq 4000. To build TCR beta libraries, CDR3 regions were amplified by Arm-PCR using iRepertoire HTBI primers. Before sequencing, the PCR products went through gel purification. Under the source paper's analysis protocol: A total of under 80 TRBV and some 13 TRBJ segments were identified across samples and were used for gene usage analysis of CDR3 amino acid clonotypes. COPE and FqMerger were used to merge the filtered high-quality paired reads into contigs. BLAST was used to align contigs to IMGT TRBV, TRBD and TRBJ reference genes, and CDR3 was defined according to IMGT. Clonotypes above 0.1% frequency were classified as highly expanded clones. Shannon entropy served as the measure of repertoire diversity, while the Gini coefficient captured V-J evenness. Clonotypes shared by more than one individual were considered public. The public reads were run again by TCRdb, first through fastp at Q25 and then through MiXCR, and only productive beta chains were kept. Every entry covers one CDR3 protein and lists the most common genes and DNA from its rows. TCRdb's processing, not the study's, gives the V and J calls here. The sample profile shows some 500,000 distinct CDR3 sequences; about 16% of them were found once. The top ten constitute around 25% of the sample.

Summary of the overall study and its limitations: Only peripheral blood was studied, because thyroid tissue, the primary lesion, was inaccessible. Patients with persistent disease shared more public clonotypes (approximately 2,500) than newly diagnosed patients did (approximately 990). Persistent Graves' disease patients showed lower TCR Shannon entropy and fewer highly expanded clones than newly diagnosed patients, suggesting clonal expansion. Preferential use of TRBV28, TRBJ1-2 and TRBJ2-5 was observed in persistent disease, whereas TRBV20-1 and TRBJ2-1 were favored in newly diagnosed disease. The authors acknowledged the small sample size as a limitation that may reduce accuracy. Sequencing and analysis were restricted to the TCR beta chain.

In the paper's terms, the time point label means: newly diagnosed GD, antithyroid drugs for less than 3 months. RNA was extracted from PBMCs in TRIzol for both TCR sequencing and RNA sequencing. The diagnosis of Graves' disease was made according to American Thyroid Association guidelines. Patients were recruited from an endocrinology department in Xi'an, China. Each patient gave 8.5 to 9.5 milliliters of peripheral blood, collected in an EDTA anticoagulant tube. Ficoll Paque Plus density gradient separation was used to isolate PBMCs, and no further T cell sorting was done. An Agilent 2100 Bioanalyzer and agarose gel were used to check RNA quality, while a NanoDrop 2000 measured RNA concentration. The CDR3 runs 13 residues from the cysteine to the phenylalanine. Of the read, only the CDR3 DNA is kept; its 39 bases are in frame from base 1. The germline V gene specifies MNHEY as CDR1 and SVGEGT as CDR2. V sheds 2 bases and J sheds 7 bases, leaving 11 bases between their ends.

These same records also appear under a second study, on T cells in Graves' hyperthyroidism and ophthalmopathy. From that second study: Stable Graves' hyperthyroidism was defined as the absence of progression to ophthalmopathy over 18 months of follow-up. Hyperthyroidism patients were aged 18 to 65 years and newly diagnosed, with disease duration of less than 2 months. Any patient with an uncontrolled infection, another autoimmune disease, pregnancy or lactation was excluded. Diagnoses relied on clinical symptoms, serum thyroxine and TRAb, thyroid ultrasound and orbital computed tomography. For the first round of RT-PCR on the TCR CDR3, the HTBI primer set was used together with the Qiagen OneStep RT-PCR kit. Most expanded thyroid clonotypes (frequency above 0.001) were also detected in blood, suggesting blood repertoires may reflect thyroid immune responses. Ophthalmopathy was separated from stable hyperthyroidism by a 13 V-J signature model, with over 85% sensitivity and roughly 81% specificity obtained in cross-validation and 80%/75% obtained in testing. In validation, the model predicted progression to ophthalmopathy a median of 6.5 months before onset, with over 55% sensitivity and 72.22% specificity. TCR V-J signatures able to tell the groups apart were searched for in a discovery cohort of 95 to 100 patients, of whom over 40 had Graves' ophthalmopathy and roughly 59 had stable Graves' hyperthyroidism. Whether ophthalmopathy could be predicted prospectively was tested in an independent validation cohort made up of approximately 19 hyperthyroidism patients plus 17 patients who later progressed to ophthalmopathy. The 75 to 100 discovery patients were divided at random into training and test sets in a 7:3 ratio. In about 6 Graves' hyperthyroidism patients, the study also compared T-cell repertoires from thyroid tissue with T-cell repertoires from blood. After sampling, hyperthyroidism patients received methimazole starting at 30 mg daily, and ophthalmopathy patients received high-dose intravenous methylprednisolone. Libraries were constructed in a second round of multiplex PCR, after which size selection and purification were performed. Libraries were sequenced paired-end with 100 bp reads on an Illumina HiSeq2000. SOAPnuke was used to process the raw data, with reads discarded if the reads contained adapters or uncalled bases, had a mean Phred below 15, or lacked an exact constant-primer or identifier match. COPE v1.2.5 was used to merge the high-quality paired reads, and each unique nucleotide sequence was defined as a clonotype. MiTCR v1.1 was used to align clonotypes to the IMGT TRBV, TRBD and TRBJ reference segments. The analysis was restricted to V-J combinations with a frequency above 0.0001, which together covered 99.2% of the repertoires. A TCS score was defined as the ratio between F50 (clonal expansion) and ExV (chaos), using BLOSUM62-based TCRdist between CDR3 peptides within each V-J. Welch's t-statistics and random forest reduced several hundred V-J features to fewer than 15, which were used in a naive Bayes classifier (R e1071). No statistical method was used to set the sample size in advance, and investigators knew the group allocation. According to the paper, TCR Vbeta CDR3 sequencing was carried out on about 140 peripheral blood samples, which came from around 43 ophthalmopathy, under 80 hyperthyroidism and approximately 17 progressor patients.

This sequence was found in a woman aged 35-60 years with Graves disease. Donor details come from another sample of the same person, matched by shared clones. The rearrangement joined TRBV6-2 or TRBV6-3 to TRBJ1-1, with a weak D call of TRBD1 (6 bases match). Sequencing used peripheral blood mononuclear cells (PBMCs), obtained at new diagnosis, from a patient treated with antithyroid drugs. Read as DNA, the sequence is TGTGCCAGCAGTTACCAGGGGCGCGGTGAAGCTTTCTTT. Its coded protein is CASSYQGRGEAFF.